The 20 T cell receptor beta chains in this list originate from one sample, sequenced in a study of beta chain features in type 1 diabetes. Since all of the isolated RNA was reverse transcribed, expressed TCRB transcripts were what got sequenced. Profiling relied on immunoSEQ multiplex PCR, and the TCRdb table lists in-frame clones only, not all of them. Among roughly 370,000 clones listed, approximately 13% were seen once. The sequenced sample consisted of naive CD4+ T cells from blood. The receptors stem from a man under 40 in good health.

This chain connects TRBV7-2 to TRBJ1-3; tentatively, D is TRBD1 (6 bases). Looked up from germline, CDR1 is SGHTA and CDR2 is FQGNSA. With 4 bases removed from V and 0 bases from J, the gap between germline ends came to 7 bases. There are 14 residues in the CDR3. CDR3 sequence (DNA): TGTGCCAGCAGCTCGGACAGCTCTGGAAACACCATATATTTT. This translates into CASSSDSSGNTIYF.

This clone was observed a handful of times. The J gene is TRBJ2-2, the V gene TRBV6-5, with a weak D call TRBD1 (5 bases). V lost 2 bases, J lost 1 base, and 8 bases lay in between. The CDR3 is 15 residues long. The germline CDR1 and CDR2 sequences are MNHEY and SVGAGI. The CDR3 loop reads CASSYLGQNTGELFF. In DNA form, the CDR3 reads TGTGCCAGCAGTTACCTTGGACAGAACACCGGGGAGCTGTTTTTT.

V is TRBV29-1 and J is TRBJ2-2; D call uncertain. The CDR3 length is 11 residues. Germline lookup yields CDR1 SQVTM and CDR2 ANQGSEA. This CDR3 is CGGVNTGELFF. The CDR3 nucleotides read TGCGGCGGAGTGAACACCGGGGAGCTGTTTTTT.

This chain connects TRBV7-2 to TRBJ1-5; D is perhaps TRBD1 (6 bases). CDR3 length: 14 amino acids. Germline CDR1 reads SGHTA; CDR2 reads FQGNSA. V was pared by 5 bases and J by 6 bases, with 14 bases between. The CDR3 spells CASSTLGQRQPQHF. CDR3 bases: TGTGCCAGCAGCACCCTGGGACAACGTCAGCCCCAGCATTTT.

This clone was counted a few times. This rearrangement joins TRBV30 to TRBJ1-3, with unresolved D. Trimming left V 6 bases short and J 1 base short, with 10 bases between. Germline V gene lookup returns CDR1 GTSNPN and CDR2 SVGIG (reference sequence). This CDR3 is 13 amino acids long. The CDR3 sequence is CACSRESGNTIYF. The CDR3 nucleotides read TGTGCCTGCTCTCGGGAATCTGGAAACACCATATATTTT.

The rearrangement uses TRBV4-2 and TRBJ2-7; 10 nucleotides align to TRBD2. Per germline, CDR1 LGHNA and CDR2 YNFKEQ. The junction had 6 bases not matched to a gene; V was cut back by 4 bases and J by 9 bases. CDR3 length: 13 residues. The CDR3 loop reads CASSPSAGGPQYV. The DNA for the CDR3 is TGTGCCAGCAGCCCTTCAGCGGGAGGGCCGCAGTACGTC.

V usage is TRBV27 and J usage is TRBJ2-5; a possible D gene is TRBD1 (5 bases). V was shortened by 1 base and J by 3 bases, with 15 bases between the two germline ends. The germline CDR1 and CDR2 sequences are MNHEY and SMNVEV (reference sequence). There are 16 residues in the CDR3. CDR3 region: CASSLYNRPGEETQYF. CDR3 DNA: TGTGCCAGCAGTTTATATAACAGGCCTGGAGAAGAGACCCAGTACTTC.

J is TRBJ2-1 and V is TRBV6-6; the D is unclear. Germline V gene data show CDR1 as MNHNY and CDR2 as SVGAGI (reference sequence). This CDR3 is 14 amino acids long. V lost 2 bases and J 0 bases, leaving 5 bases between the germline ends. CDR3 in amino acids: CASSYESSYNEQFF. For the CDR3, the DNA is TGTGCCAGCAGTTACGAGAGCTCCTACAATGAGCAGTTCTTC.

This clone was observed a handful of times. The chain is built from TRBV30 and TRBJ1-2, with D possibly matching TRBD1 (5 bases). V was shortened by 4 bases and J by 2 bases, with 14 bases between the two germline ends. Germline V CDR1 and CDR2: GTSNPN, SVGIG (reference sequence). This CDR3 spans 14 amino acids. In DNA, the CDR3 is TGTGCCTGGAAGAGGGGCCCGGGAAACTATGGCTACACCTTC. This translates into CAWKRGPGNYGYTF.

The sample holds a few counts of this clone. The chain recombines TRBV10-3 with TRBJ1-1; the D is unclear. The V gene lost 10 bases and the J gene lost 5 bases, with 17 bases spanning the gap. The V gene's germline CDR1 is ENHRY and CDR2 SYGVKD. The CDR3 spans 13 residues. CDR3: CATKPGTGTEAFF. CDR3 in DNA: TGTGCCACCAAGCCCGGTACGGGGACTGAAGCTTTCTTT.

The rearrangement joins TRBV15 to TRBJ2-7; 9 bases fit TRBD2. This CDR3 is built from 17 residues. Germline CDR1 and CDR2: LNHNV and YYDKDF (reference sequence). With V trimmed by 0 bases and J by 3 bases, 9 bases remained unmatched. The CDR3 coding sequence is TGTGCCACCAGCAGAGATTGGGGGCTAGCGGGAATCTACGAGCAGTACGTC. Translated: CATSRDWGLAGIYEQYV.

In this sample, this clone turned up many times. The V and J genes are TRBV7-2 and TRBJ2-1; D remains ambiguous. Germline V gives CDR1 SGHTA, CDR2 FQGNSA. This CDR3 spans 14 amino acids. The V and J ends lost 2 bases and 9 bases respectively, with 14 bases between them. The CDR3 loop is CASSLFSSSGEQFF. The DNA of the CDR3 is TGTGCCAGCAGCTTATTTTCATCTTCTGGTGAGCAGTTCTTC.

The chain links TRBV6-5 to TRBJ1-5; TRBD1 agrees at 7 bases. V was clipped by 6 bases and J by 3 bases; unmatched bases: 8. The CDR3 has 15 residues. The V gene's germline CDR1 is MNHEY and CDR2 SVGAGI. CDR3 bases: TGTGCCAGCAGCTACGCCGGGACAGACAATCAGCCCCAGCATTTT. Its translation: CASSYAGTDNQPQHF.

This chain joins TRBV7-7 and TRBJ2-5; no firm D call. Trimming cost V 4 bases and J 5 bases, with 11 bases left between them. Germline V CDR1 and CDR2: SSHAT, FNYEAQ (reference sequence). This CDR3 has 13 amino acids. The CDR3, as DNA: TGTGCCAGCAGCTCTTCTGGCGTGGAGACCCAGTACTTC. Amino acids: CASSSSGVETQYF.

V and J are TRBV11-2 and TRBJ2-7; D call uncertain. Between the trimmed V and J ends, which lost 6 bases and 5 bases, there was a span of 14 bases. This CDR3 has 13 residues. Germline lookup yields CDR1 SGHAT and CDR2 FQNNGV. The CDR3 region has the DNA TGTGCCAGCAGTCACTGGGATGGGGACGAGCAGTACGTC. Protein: CASSHWDGDEQYV.

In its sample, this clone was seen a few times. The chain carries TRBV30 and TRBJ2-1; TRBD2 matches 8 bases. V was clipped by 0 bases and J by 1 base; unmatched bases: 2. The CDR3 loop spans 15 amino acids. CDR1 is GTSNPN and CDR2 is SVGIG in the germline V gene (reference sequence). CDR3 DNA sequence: TGTGCCTGGAGTGTAGGACTAGCTTCCTACAATGAGCAGTTCTTC. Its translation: CAWSVGLASYNEQFF.

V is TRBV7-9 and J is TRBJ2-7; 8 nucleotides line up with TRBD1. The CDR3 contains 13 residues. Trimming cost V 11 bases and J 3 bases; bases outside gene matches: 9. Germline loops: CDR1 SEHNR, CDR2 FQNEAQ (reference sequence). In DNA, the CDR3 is TGTGCCGAAAGAAAAACAGGGGGCTACGAGCAGTACTTC. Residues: CAERKTGGYEQYF.

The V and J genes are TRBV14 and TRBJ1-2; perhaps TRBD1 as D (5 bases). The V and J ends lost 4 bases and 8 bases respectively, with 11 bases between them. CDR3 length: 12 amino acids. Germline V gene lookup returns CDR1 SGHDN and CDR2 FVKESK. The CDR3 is CASSPGGEGYTF. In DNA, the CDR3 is TGTGCCAGCAGCCCCGGAGGGGAGGGCTACACCTTC.

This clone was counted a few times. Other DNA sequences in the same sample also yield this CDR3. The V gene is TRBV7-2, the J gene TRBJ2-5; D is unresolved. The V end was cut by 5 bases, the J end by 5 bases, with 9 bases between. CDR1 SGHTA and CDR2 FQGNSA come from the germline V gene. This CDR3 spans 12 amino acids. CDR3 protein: CASSLRRETQYF. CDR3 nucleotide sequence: TGTGCCAGCAGCCTAAGACGTGAGACCCAGTACTTC.

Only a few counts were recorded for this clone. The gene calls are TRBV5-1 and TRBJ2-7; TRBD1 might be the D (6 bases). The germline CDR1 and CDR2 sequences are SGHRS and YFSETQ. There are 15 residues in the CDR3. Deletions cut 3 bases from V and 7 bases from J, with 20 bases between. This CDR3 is CASSSDGTSNGEQYF. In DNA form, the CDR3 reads TGCGCCAGCAGCTCGGACGGGACATCTAACGGAGAGCAGTACTTC.